The entry that follows covers one T cell receptor beta chain sequence. These data originate in a study of blood T cell repertoires in COVID-19. As for the study in general: The study drew acute and convalescent COVID-19 samples from the United States, Italy and Spain.

Authors' processing steps: The authors estimated nucleated cell counts from reference gene primer amplification. TCRdb's copy holds only in-frame clones and misses some; the assay was immunoSEQ multiplex PCR. V and J calls and clone size follow that table, whereas D and trimming were derived from the DNA. The sample has about 83,000 clones, roughly 80% seen once. V gave up 5 bases and J gave up 5 bases; unmatched junction bases: 6. CDR1 SGHNT and CDR2 YENEEA come from the germline V gene. This CDR3 is 14 amino acids long. The material sequenced was peripheral blood. The genes are TRBV11-3 and TRBJ2-3, with 8 bases lining up with TRBD2. This TCR came from a woman aged 80 or older with acute or convalescent COVID-19. This chain's CDR3 is CASSQGLGRDTQYF. The CDR3 region has the DNA TGTGCCAGCAGCCAGGGACTAGGCAGAGATACGCAGTATTTT.